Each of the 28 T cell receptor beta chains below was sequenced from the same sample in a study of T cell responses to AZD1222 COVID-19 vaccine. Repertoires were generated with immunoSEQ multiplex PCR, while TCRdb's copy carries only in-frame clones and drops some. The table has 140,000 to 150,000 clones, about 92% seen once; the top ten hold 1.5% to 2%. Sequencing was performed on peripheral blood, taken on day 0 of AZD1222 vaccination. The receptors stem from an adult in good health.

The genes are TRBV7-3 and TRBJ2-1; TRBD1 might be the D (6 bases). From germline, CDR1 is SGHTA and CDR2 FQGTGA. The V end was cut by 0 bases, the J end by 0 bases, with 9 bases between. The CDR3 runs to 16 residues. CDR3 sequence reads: CASSLTGASSYNEQFF. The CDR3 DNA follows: TGTGCCAGCAGCTTAACGGGGGCGAGCTCCTACAATGAGCAGTTCTTC. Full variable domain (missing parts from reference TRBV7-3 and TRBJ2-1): GAGVSQTPSNKVTEKGKYVELRCDPISGHTALYWYRQSLGQGPEFLIYFQGTGAADDSGLPNDRFFAVRPEGSVSTLKIQRTERGDSAVYLCASSLTGASSYNEQFFGPGTRLTVL.

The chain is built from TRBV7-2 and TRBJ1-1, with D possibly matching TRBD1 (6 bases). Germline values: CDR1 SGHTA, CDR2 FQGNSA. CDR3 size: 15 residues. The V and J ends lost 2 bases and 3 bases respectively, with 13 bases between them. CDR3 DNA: TGTGCCAGCAGCTTATTCAGGGGTACGGACACTGAAGCTTTCTTT. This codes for CASSLFRGTDTEAFF.

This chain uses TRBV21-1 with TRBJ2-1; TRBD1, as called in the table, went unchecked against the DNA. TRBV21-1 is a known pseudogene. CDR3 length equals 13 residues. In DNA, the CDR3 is TGTGCCAGCAGCAACCTACAGGGGAGCGTGCAGTTCTTC. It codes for CASSNLQGSVQFF.

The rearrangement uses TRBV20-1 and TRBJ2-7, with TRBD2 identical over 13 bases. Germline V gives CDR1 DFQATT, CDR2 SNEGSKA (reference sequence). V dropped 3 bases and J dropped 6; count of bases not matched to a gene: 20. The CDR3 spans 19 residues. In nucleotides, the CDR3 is TGCAGTGCTAGTCTCCTGACTAGCGGGAGGCCCAGAATGCTCGCCGAGCAGTACTTC. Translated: CSASLLTSGRPRMLAEQYF.

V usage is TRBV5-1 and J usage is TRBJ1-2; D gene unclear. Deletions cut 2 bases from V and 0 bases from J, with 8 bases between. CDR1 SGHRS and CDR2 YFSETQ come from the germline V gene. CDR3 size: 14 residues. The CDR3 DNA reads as TGCGCCAGCAGCTTAGACACTTCTAACTATGGCTACACCTTC. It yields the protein CASSLDTSNYGYTF.

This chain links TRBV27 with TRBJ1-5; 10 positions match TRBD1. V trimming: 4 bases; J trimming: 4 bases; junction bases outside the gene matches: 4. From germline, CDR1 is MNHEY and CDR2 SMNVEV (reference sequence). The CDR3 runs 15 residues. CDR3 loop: CASSSTGGGNQPQHF. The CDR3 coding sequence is TGTGCCAGCAGTTCGACAGGGGGCGGAAATCAGCCCCAGCATTTT.

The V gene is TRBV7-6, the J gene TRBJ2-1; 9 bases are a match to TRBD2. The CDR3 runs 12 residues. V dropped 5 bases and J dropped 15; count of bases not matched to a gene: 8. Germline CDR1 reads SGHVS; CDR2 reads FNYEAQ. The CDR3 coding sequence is TGTGCCAGCAGCGCCAGCGGGGGGAAGCCGTTCTTC. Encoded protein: CASSASGGKPFF. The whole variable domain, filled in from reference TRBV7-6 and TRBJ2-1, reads GAGVSQSPRYKVTKRGQDVALRCDPISGHVSLYWYRQALGQGPEFLTYFNYEAQQDKSGLPNDRFSAERPEGSISTLTIQRTEQRDSAMYRCASSASGGKPFFGPGTRLTVL.

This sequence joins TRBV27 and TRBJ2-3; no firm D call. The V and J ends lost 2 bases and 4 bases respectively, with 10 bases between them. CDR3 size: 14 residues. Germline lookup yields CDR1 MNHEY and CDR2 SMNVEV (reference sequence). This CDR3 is CASSLGPGADTQYF. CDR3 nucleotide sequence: TGTGCCAGCAGTTTAGGACCAGGCGCAGATACGCAGTATTTT.

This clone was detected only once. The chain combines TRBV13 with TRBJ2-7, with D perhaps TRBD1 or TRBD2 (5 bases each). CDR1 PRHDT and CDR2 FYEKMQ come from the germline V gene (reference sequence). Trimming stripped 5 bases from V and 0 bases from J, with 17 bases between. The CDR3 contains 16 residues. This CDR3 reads CASSEGWKGSSYEQYF. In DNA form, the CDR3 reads TGTGCCAGCAGCGAAGGTTGGAAGGGGAGCTCCTACGAGCAGTACTTC.

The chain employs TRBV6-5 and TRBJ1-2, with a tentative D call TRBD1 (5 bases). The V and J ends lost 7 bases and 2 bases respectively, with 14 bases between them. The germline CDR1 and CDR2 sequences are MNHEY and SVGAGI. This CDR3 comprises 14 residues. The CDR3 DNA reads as TGTGCCAGCACCCACGGGGGAAGAAACTATGGCTACACCTTC. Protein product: CASTHGGRNYGYTF.

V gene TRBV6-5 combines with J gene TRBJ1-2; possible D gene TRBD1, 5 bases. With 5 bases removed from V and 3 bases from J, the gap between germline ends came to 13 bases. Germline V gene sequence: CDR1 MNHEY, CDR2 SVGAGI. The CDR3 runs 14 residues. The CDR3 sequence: CASSPRQGDYGYTF. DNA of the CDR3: TGTGCCAGCAGTCCCCGGCAGGGTGACTATGGCTACACCTTC.

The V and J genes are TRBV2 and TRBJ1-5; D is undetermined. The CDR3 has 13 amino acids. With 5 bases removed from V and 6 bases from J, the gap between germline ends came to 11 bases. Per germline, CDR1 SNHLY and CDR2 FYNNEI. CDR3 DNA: TGTGCCAGCAGTTTTGAAACGACTCAGCCCCAGCATTTT. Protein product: CASSFETTQPQHF.

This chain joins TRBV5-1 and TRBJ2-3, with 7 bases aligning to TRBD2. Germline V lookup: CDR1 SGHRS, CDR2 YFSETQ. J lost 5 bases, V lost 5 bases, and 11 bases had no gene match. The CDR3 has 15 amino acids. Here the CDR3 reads CASSPQRDEQDTQYF. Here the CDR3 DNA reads TGCGCCAGCAGTCCCCAGCGGGACGAACAAGATACGCAGTATTTT.

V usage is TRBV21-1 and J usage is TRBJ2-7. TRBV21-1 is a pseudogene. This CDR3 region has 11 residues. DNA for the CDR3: TGTGCCCCGTGGGACCGCAACGAGCAGTACTTC. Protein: CAPWDRNEQYF.

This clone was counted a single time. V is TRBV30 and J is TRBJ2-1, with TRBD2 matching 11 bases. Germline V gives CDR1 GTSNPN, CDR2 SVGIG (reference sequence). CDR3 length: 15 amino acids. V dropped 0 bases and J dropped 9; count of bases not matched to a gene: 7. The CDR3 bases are TGTGCCTGGAGTGTACTTAGCGGGAGGGCCGTTGAGCAGTTCTTC. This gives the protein CAWSVLSGRAVEQFF.

CDR3 DNA sequence: TGTGCTAGTGGTTTGGCCAGGGGAGGAGGCTACACCTTC. This sequence encodes CASGLARGGGYTF. The rearrangement joins TRBV12-5 to TRBJ1-2; a possible D gene is TRBD1 (6 bases). The CDR3 spans 13 residues. V shed 1 base and J shed 8 bases, with 11 bases lying between them. Germline CDR1 reads LGHNT; CDR2 reads FRNRAP.

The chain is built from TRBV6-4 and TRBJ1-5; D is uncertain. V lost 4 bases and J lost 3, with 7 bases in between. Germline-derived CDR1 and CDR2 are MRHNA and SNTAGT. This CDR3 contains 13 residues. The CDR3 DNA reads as TGTGCCAGCAGTGCCCAGTACAATCAGCCCCAGCATTTT. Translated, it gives CASSAQYNQPQHF.

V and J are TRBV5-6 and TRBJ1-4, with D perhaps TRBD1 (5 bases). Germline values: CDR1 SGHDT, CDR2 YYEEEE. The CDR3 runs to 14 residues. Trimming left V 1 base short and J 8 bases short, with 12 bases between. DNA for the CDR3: TGTGCCAGCAGCTTGTCGGACACACGGGAAAAACTGTTTTTT. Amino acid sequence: CASSLSDTREKLFF.

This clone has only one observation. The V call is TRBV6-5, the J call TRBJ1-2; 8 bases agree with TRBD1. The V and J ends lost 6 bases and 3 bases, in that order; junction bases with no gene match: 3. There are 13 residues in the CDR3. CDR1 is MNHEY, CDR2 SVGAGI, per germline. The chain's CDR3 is CASRPTGDYGYTF. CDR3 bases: TGTGCCAGCAGACCGACAGGGGACTATGGCTACACCTTC.

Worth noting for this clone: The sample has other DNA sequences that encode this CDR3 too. CDR3 loop: CASGLEGGTEAFF. The CDR3 nucleotides read TGTGCTAGTGGTTTGGAGGGGGGGACTGAAGCTTTCTTT. This chain connects TRBV12-5 to TRBJ1-1; tentatively, D is TRBD1 (6 bases). Trimming shortened V by 1 base and J by 5 bases, and 8 bases separated the two germline ends. The CDR3 contains 13 residues. From germline, CDR1 is LGHNT and CDR2 FRNRAP.

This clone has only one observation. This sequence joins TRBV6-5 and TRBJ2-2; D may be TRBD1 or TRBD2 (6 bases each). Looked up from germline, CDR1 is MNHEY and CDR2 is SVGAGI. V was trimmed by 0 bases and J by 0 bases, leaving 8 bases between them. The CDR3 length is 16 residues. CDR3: CASSYSRGANTGELFF. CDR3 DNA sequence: TGTGCCAGCAGTTACTCGAGGGGGGCGAACACCGGGGAGCTGTTTTTT.

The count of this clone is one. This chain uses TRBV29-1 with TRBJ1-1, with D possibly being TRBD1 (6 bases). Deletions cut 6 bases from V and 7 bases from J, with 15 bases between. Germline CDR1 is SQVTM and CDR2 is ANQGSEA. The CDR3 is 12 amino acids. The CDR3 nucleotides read TGCAGCGTCCCATGGGGGGGACATGAAGCTTTCTTT. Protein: CSVPWGGHEAFF.

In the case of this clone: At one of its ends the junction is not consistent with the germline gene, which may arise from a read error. The CDR3 DNA reads TGTGCCAGCAGCTCGCACCCGGGAGGGTACACCGGAGAGCTGTTTTTT. Its protein product is CASSSHPGGYTGELFF. The chain has TRBV7-9 and TRBJ2-2; 8 bases agree with TRBD2. Germline V gives CDR1 SEHNR, CDR2 FQNEAQ (reference sequence). The CDR3 contains 16 residues.

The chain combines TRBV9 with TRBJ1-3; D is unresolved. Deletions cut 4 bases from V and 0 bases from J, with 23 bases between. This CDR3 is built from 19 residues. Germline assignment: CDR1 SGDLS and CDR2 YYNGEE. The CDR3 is CASSTRQSLQFSSGNTIYF. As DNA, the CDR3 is TGTGCCAGCAGCACTCGACAATCCCTTCAATTCAGCTCTGGAAACACCATATATTTT.

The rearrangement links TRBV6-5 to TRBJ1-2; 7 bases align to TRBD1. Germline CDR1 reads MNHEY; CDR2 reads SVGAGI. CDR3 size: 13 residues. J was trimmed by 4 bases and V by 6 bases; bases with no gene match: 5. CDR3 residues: CASSRGTAYGYTF. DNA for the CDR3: TGTGCCAGCAGCCGTGGGACAGCCTATGGCTACACCTTC.

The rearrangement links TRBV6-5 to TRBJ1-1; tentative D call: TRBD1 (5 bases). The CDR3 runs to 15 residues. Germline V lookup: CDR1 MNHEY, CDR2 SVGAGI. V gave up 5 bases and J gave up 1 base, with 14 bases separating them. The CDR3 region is CASSPGQGRNTEAFF. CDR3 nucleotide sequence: TGTGCCAGCAGTCCCGGGCAGGGCCGGAACACTGAAGCTTTCTTT.

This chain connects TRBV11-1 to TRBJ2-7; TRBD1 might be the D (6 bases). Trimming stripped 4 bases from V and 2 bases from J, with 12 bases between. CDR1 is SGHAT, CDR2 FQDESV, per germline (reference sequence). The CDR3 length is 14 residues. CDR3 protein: CASSSQGGPYEQYF. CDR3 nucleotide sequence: TGTGCCAGCAGCTCTCAAGGGGGACCCTACGAGCAGTACTTC.

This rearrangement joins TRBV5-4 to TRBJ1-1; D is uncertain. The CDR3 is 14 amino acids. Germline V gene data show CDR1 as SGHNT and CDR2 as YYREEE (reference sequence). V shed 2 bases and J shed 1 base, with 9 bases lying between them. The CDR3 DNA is TGTGCCAGCAGCTTCGGGTCGACGAACACTGAAGCTTTCTTT. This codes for CASSFGSTNTEAFF.